These T cell receptor beta chains were read from a single sample in a study of T cell repertoires in cytomegalovirus infection. Antigen specificity for these receptors is unknown. Via MiXCR, TCRdb re-called the reads, giving one row per CDR3 protein. This sample has approximately 260,000 distinct CDR3 sequences, with approximately 22% found just once. The material was cultured PBMCs, obtained from culture after CMV antigen stimulation. Source of these receptors: a human donor in good health (CMV status not recorded). Some clones in this sample may be carry-over from other donors' samples. The CDR3 runs from the conserved cysteine through the conserved F or W. The D gene is left open where the match is weak. Not all rows give a size; the values are once, few, many and, for expanded clones, a class.

cdr3_aa cdr3_nt d_call v_call clone_size j_call
CASSMGEGRRQPQHF TGTGCCAGTAGTATGGGGGAAGGGCGACGGCAGCCCCAGCATTTT . TRBV19 . TRBJ1-5
CASSLVADTTYNEQFF TGTGCCAGCAGCTTAGTTGCGGACACTACCTACAATGAGCAGTTCTTC . TRBV7-2 many TRBJ2-1
CASSPTSGANEKLFF TGTGCCAGCAGCCCGACAAGTGGGGCTAATGAAAAACTGTTTTTT . TRBV7-8 . TRBJ1-4
CASSFSPSGSGEQFF TGTGCCAGCAGTTTTAGTCCTAGCGGGAGCGGTGAGCAGTTCTTC TRBD2 TRBV27 many TRBJ2-1
CAISESQGYNSPLHF TGTGCCATCAGTGAGTCCCAGGGCTATAATTCACCCCTCCACTTT . TRBV10-3 . TRBJ1-6
CASSLSGVPHTEAFF TGTGCCAGCAGCTTAAGCGGGGTTCCTCACACTGAAGCTTTCTTT . TRBV7-8 many TRBJ1-1
CASSVRIGEAFF TGTGCCAGCAGTGTCAGGATCGGCGAAGCTTTCTTT . TRBV6-2/TRBV6-3 many TRBJ1-1
CASSYQGASVNTEAFF TGTGCCAGCAGTTACCAGGGGGCGTCGGTAAACACTGAAGCTTTCTTT TRBD1 TRBV6-5 few TRBJ1-1
CASSEYLGVGSYNEQFF TGTGCCAGCAGTGAATATTTAGGGGTTGGCTCCTACAATGAGCAGTTCTTC . TRBV25-1 few TRBJ2-1
CASSMAVELGGYTF TGTGCCAGTAGTATGGCAGTTGAATTGGGTGGCTACACCTTC . TRBV19 few TRBJ1-2
CASSQGTNIPETQYF TGCGCCAGCAGCCAGGGGACCAATATACCAGAGACCCAGTACTTC . TRBV4-1 . TRBJ2-5
CASSFEGAYGYTF TGTGCCAGCAGCTTCGAAGGGGCCTATGGCTACACCTTC . TRBV11-2 . TRBJ1-2
CASSREINEKLFF TGTGCCAGCAGCAGGGAGATTAATGAAAAACTGTTTTTT . TRBV28 few TRBJ1-4
CATSDLRESRTQYF TGTGCCACCAGTGACCTCCGGGAGAGCCGGACCCAGTACTTC . TRBV24-1 . TRBJ2-5
CASSSRQGREKLFF TGTGCCAGCAGCTCCCGGCAAGGGAGGGAAAAACTGTTTTTT . TRBV7-2 many TRBJ1-4
CASRPWGRRVHETQYF TGTGCCAGCAGGCCCTGGGGGCGGCGGGTTCATGAGACCCAGTACTTC . TRBV11-2 . TRBJ2-5
CASSPQLSSYNEQFF TGTGCCAGCAGTCCCCAATTGAGCTCCTACAATGAGCAGTTCTTC . TRBV27 . TRBJ2-1
CASSQDGKPEAFF TGTGCCAGCAGCCAAGACGGAAAACCTGAAGCTTTCTTT . TRBV11-3 . TRBJ1-1
CASSYLGHGYTF TGTGCCAGCAGTTACTTGGGGCATGGCTACACCTTC . TRBV6-5 few TRBJ1-2
CASSYVDQPQHF TGTGCCAGCAGTTACGTTGACCAGCCCCAGCATTTT . TRBV6-2/TRBV6-3 few TRBJ1-5
CASSQDAAGGSYNEQFF TGCGCCAGCAGCCAAGATGCGGCGGGAGGATCCTACAATGAGCAGTTCTTC TRBD2 TRBV4-3 once TRBJ2-1
CASSLGGGQANEKLFF TGTGCCAGCAGCTTAGGCGGGGGACAGGCTAATGAAAAACTGTTTTTT TRBD1 TRBV7-2 many TRBJ1-4
CASSFSGRGDTQYF TGTGCCAGCAGCTTCTCCGGGAGGGGAGATACGCAGTATTTT TRBD2 TRBV7-2 many TRBJ2-3
CASSRTQGASFEKLFF TGTGCCAGCAGTAGAACGCAGGGGGCGTCCTTTGAAAAACTGTTTTTT TRBD1 TRBV6-8 few TRBJ1-4
CASSQDSSLIRYNEQFF TGCGCCAGCAGCCAAGATTCAAGCCTAATAAGATACAATGAGCAGTTCTTC . TRBV4-3 few TRBJ2-1
CASSFGGSGNQPQHF TGTGCCAGCAGCTTCGGGGGTTCAGGCAATCAGCCCCAGCATTTT . TRBV5-6 . TRBJ1-5
CASSLRGVRYEQYF TGTGCCAGCAGTTTACGAGGGGTAAGATACGAGCAGTACTTC . TRBV12-3/TRBV12-4 . TRBJ2-7
CASSLSQGQGSSYEQYF TGTGCCAGCAGTTTATCACAGGGACAGGGGAGCTCCTACGAGCAGTACTTC TRBD1 TRBV27 . TRBJ2-7
CASSSPSVQETQYF TGTGCCAGCAGCTCCCCTAGCGTCCAAGAGACCCAGTACTTC . TRBV7-2 many TRBJ2-5
CASSLTSEKLFF TGTGCCAGCAGCCTTACGAGCGAAAAACTGTTTTTT . TRBV7-6 . TRBJ1-4
CASSLVLEASETQYF TGTGCCAGCAGCTTAGTTTTAGAAGCTAGCGAGACCCAGTACTTC . TRBV7-8 . TRBJ2-5
CASGLAGGNTDTQYF TGTGCCAGCGGACTAGCGGGAGGGAACACAGATACGCAGTATTTT TRBD2 TRBV4-2 many TRBJ2-3